This TCR beta chain was sequenced for a study of shared clonotypes between healthy human individuals. Overall study findings and caveats: Clonotype sharing among the donors was expected to vary with sequencing depth.

The authors loaded 150 to 250 ng DNA, around 30,000 T cell genomes, into sorted-subset replicate PCRs. Repertoires were generated with immunoSEQ multiplex PCR, while TCRdb's copy carries only in-frame clones and drops some. The table shows approximately 2,000,000 clones, with roughly 93% occurring only once. This CDR3 has 14 amino acids. The germline gives CDR1 LNHDA, CDR2 SQIVND (reference sequence). V was pared by 2 bases and J by 5 bases, with 12 bases between. Regarding this clone: The antigen is unknown.

Terminally differentiated effector memory CD45RA+ cells were excluded from the naive CD8 cells, which were CD45RO-negative and positively selected for CCR7. Donors were healthy HIV-negative adults without recent acute infections or vaccinations. The clonotype comes from a man aged 18 to 29 in good health. Some clones in this sample may be carry-over from other donors' samples. The sample taken for sequencing was naive CD8+ T cells from PBMCs. V and J are TRBV19 and TRBJ1-1; D unresolved. The CDR3 nucleotides are TGTGCCAGTAGTATATCGGCGACGGGGACTGAAGCTTTCTTT. It codes for CASSISATGTEAFF.